This is a list of T cell receptor beta chains from one sample in a study of T cell changes during pregnancy in multiple sclerosis. This table comes from immunoSEQ multiplex PCR, and its TCRdb copy is limited to in-frame clones, with some not included. The table has 50,000 to 65,000 clones, about 94% seen once. The specimen was CD8+ T cells from peripheral blood mononuclear cells, collected in the second trimester of pregnancy. The origin of the receptors is a female donor with multiple sclerosis, enrolled in a pregnancy study. CDR3s include the opening cysteine and the closing phenylalanine or tryptophan. The order of the fields is V gene, D gene, J gene, clone size, CDR3 DNA, CDR3 protein. D genes are given only for firm matches. Size tells how often a clone was seen (once, few, many) or the class of an expanded clone, and some rows leave it out.

>TRBV11-2|NA|TRBJ1-1|once
TGTGCCAGCAGCTTAGACCCAGGGGTGAACACTGAAGCTTTCTTT
CASSLDPGVNTEAFF
>TRBV5-8|TRBD2|TRBJ2-1|NA
TGTGCCAGCAGCTTGGGGCTAGCGGGAGGGGTCACCTACAATGAGCAGTTCTTC
CASSLGLAGGVTYNEQFF
>TRBV25-1|TRBD2|TRBJ2-7|NA
TGTGCCAGCAGCCCGGGAGGAAGGCGGTACGAGCAGTACTTC
CASSPGGRRYEQYF
>TRBV9|TRBD2|TRBJ2-1|NA
TGTGCCAGCAGCGTAGCTAGCGGGAGGGTTTACGAGCAGTTCTTC
CASSVASGRVYEQFF
>TRBV6-5|NA|TRBJ1-2|NA
TGTGCCAGCAGCTCCGGGATTTATGGTGGCTACACCTTC
CASSSGIYGGYTF
>TRBV14|TRBD2|TRBJ2-2|NA
TGTGCCAGCAGCCAAGTAGCGGGAGTCACCGGGGAGCTGTTTTTT
CASSQVAGVTGELFF
>TRBV9|NA|TRBJ2-2|NA
TGTGCCAGCAGCGTCCGTTTAGCGGAGCCGAACACCGGGGAGCTGTTTTTT
CASSVRLAEPNTGELFF
>TRBV29-1|TRBD1|TRBJ2-7|NA
TGCAGCGTTGACGGCGGGACAGGGTCCTCCTACGAGCAGTACTTC
CSVDGGTGSSYEQYF
>TRBV4-1|TRBD1|TRBJ1-2|few
TGCGCCAGCAGCACCCGGACAGGGGGTGATTATGGCTACACCTTC
CASSTRTGGDYGYTF
>TRBV11-2|NA|TRBJ2-7|NA
TGTGCCAGCAGCTTTCTCCGGGCGGGCGGTGGGGTCTACGAGCAGTACTTC
CASSFLRAGGGVYEQYF
>TRBV4-1|TRBD2|TRBJ2-1|NA
TGCGCCAGCAGCCAAGATACTAGGCTAGCGGGAGGAGGGGAGCAGTTCTTC
CASSQDTRLAGGGEQFF
>TRBV28|TRBD2|TRBJ2-1|NA
TGTGCCAGCACTGCGACTAGCGTCTACAATGAGCAGTTCTTC
CASTATSVYNEQFF
>TRBV18|TRBD1|TRBJ2-7|NA
TGTGCCAGCTCACCGGGGACAGGGGGACTTTACGAGCAGTACTTC
CASSPGTGGLYEQYF
>TRBV27|NA|TRBJ2-7|NA
TGTGCCAGCAGTTCTACCCCCAACGAGCAGTACTTC
CASSSTPNEQYF
>TRBV27|NA|TRBJ1-2|NA
TGTGCCAGCAGTTTCTCCGGGGTTAATGGCTACACCTTC
CASSFSGVNGYTF
>TRBV27|TRBD1|TRBJ1-1|NA
TGTGCCACCTCCGGGACAGGGAACACTGAAGCTTTCTTT
CATSGTGNTEAFF
>TRBV4-1|NA|TRBJ1-2|NA
TGCGCCAGCAGCCAAGAGGGACGAGCAGGGGAGATCTATGGCTACACCTTC
CASSQEGRAGEIYGYTF
>TRBV7-6|TRBD1|TRBJ1-1|NA
TGTGCCAGCGGGGACAGGGTAACTGAAGCTTTCTTT
CASGDRVTEAFF
>TRBV10-2|NA|TRBJ2-2|NA
TGCGCCAGCAGTGATAGAGGGGGAATCGGGGAGCTGTTTTTT
CASSDRGGIGELFF
>TRBV2|NA|TRBJ2-3|NA
TGTGCCAGCAGTGAATTTAGTAGTAACACAGATACGCAGTATTTT
CASSEFSSNTDTQYF
>TRBV30|NA|TRBJ2-7|NA
TGTGCCTGGAGTCTAGGACATTCCGGGGAGCAGTACTTC
CAWSLGHSGEQYF
>TRBV9|NA|TRBJ1-3|few
TGTGCCAGCACCCCCGGGCGTTCGGGGGGAGAGGGAAACACCATATATTTT
CASTPGRSGGEGNTIYF
>TRBV27|NA|TRBJ2-5|NA
TGTGCCAGCAGTTTACTATCACAGGCGGAGACCCAGTACTTC
CASSLLSQAETQYF